This entry concerns a single TCR beta chain. Between the trimmed V and J ends, which lost 3 bases and 7 bases, there was a span of 15 bases. This CDR3 spans 15 amino acids. Germline loops: CDR1 MNHEY, CDR2 SMNVEV (reference sequence). This entry comes from a study of T cell responses to AZD1222 COVID-19 vaccine. Generated by immunoSEQ multiplex PCR, the TCRdb table keeps only in-frame clones and is missing some. The sample yields 180,000 or so clones, about 93% seen once. This clonotype was obtained from an adult who received the MenACWY meningococcal vaccine as a control. J is TRBJ1-4 and V is TRBV27; tentatively, D is TRBD1 (6 bases). Sample: peripheral blood, taken 28 days after the second dose of the MenACWY control vaccine. This CDR3 is CASSFSGQWVEKLFF. In DNA form, the CDR3 reads TGTGCCAGCAGTTTCTCAGGACAGTGGGTTGAAAAACTGTTTTTT.